Below, 26 T cell receptor beta chains from the same sample are listed, as sequenced in a study of CD8 T cells in ankylosing spondylitis. MiXCR, run by TCRdb on the 5' RACE reads, gives a single entry per CDR3 protein. This table has under 250,000 distinct CDR3 sequences, about 10% appearing once. Sequencing used blood, either unsorted or a sorted T cell fraction (not recorded which). The receptors come from a male donor with ankylosing spondylitis or in good health (not recorded which).

The table lists this clonotype with many counts. The chain recombines TRBV10-3 with TRBJ1-6; no clear D. Germline CDR1 ENHRY, CDR2 SYGVKD. The CDR3 is 14 residues long. Between the trimmed V and J ends, which lost 2 bases and 11 bases, there was a span of 13 bases. The CDR3 DNA is TGTGCCATCAGTGAGAGTGAGTCCACCACACCCCTCCACTTT. Translation: CAISESESTTPLHF.

This clonotype occurred many times. The chain links TRBV20-1 to TRBJ2-7, with D hard to call. This CDR3 contains 12 residues. V lost 3 bases, J lost 2 bases, and 8 bases lay in between. Germline lookup yields CDR1 DFQATT and CDR2 SNEGSKA (reference sequence). DNA of the CDR3: TGCAGTGCTAGTGGCCACCCCTACGAGCAGTACTTC. Amino acid sequence: CSASGHPYEQYF.

This clonotype turned up a few times. The rearrangement uses TRBV30 and TRBJ1-2, with TRBD1 as a possible D gene (5 bases). Germline CDR1 and CDR2: GTSNPN and SVGIG (reference sequence). This CDR3 spans 11 amino acids. Trimming removed 5 bases from V and 2 bases from J, with 6 bases in between. CDR3: CAWRGNYGYTF. The CDR3 coding sequence is TGTGCCTGGCGGGGGAACTATGGCTACACCTTC.

This clonotype was counted ten times or more. The chain uses TRBV5-1 and TRBJ2-7; D is perhaps TRBD1 or TRBD2 (5 bases each). V lost 0 bases, J lost 7 bases, and 20 bases lay in between. Per germline, CDR1 SGHRS and CDR2 YFSETQ. This CDR3 has 16 residues. This CDR3 is CASSLVLGGLGEEQYF. The CDR3 region has the DNA TGCGCCAGCAGCTTGGTTCTGGGTGGCCTGGGGGAAGAGCAGTACTTC. Combining the CDR3 with reference TRBV5-1 and TRBJ2-7 gives the whole variable domain KAGVTQTPRYLIKTRGQQVTLSCSPISGHRSVSWYQQTPGQGLQFLFEYFSETQRNKGNFPGRFSGRQFSNSRSEMNVSTLELGDSALYLCASSLVLGGLGEEQYFGPGTRLTVT.

This clonotype was seen at least ten times. This chain uses TRBV5-1 with TRBJ1-2; 7 bases match TRBD1. The CDR3 consists of 14 residues. Unmatched junction bases numbered 5, after V lost 1 base and J lost 5 bases. Per the germline V gene, CDR1 is SGHRS and CDR2 is YFSETQ. CDR3 amino acids: CASSLLTGSYGYTF. The CDR3 bases are TGCGCCAGCAGCTTGCTGACAGGGAGTTATGGCTACACCTTC.

This clonotype was observed a few times. The chain joins TRBV18 to TRBJ2-1, with 11 bases matching TRBD1. V shed 2 bases and J 8 bases; nucleotides not matched to a gene: 11. The CDR3 has 17 residues. The germline gives CDR1 KGHSH, CDR2 LQKENI. This CDR3 reads CASSPGQGATPGDEQFF. The DNA for the CDR3 is TGTGCCAGCTCACCAGGACAGGGGGCCACGCCCGGCGATGAGCAGTTCTTC.

The V call is TRBV7-2, the J call TRBJ1-1, with a tentative D call TRBD1 (5 bases). Germline values: CDR1 SGHTA, CDR2 FQGNSA. The CDR3 covers 17 residues. The ends were cut back, 5 bases at V and 3 bases at J, with 22 bases in the middle. In DNA, the CDR3 is TGTGCCAGCAGCCCCTCGGGACGGGTATATTCTGACACTGAAGCTTTCTTT. This encodes CASSPSGRVYSDTEAFF.

This clonotype was found many times. The J gene is TRBJ1-2, the V gene TRBV3-1; D is undetermined. Germline V gene sequence: CDR1 LGHDT, CDR2 YNNKEL (reference sequence). Trimming shortened V by 1 base and J by 7 bases, and 4 bases separated the two germline ends. The CDR3 spans 11 residues. DNA of the CDR3: TGTGCCAGCAGCCAAGGGGGTGGCTACACCTTC. This sequence encodes CASSQGGGYTF.

This clonotype was seen many times. The chain combines TRBV6-5 with TRBJ2-7; 7 bases align to TRBD2. In germline, CDR1 is MNHEY, CDR2 SVGAGI. This CDR3 is 14 amino acids long. Losses at the gene ends were 8 bases for V and 2 bases for J; bases not matched to a gene: 9. This chain's CDR3 is CASVPSGTPYEQYF. The CDR3 bases are TGTGCCAGCGTTCCAAGCGGGACCCCCTACGAGCAGTACTTC.

This clonotype was seen many times. The chain is built from TRBV25-1 and TRBJ2-1; D not certain. Germline CDR1 is MGHDK and CDR2 is SYGVNS. The CDR3 is 12 residues long. V lost 7 bases and J lost 9, with 13 bases in between. In DNA form, the CDR3 reads TGTGCCAGCACCGGCGGCTGGCGTGAGCAGTTCTTC. This encodes CASTGGWREQFF.

Only a few counts were recorded for this clonotype. V is TRBV29-1 and J is TRBJ1-3; possible D gene TRBD1, 6 bases. V dropped 4 bases and J dropped 1 base, with 20 bases sitting between them. The V gene's germline CDR1 is SQVTM and CDR2 ANQGSEA. This CDR3 is 17 amino acids long. CDR3 in DNA: TGCAGCGTTGTCGTAGGGGACATCCTTCATTCTGGAAACACCATATATTTT. Amino acids: CSVVVGDILHSGNTIYF. The full variable domain, rest sourced from reference TRBV29-1 and TRBJ1-3, is SAVISQKPSRDICQRGTSLTIQCQVDSQVTMMFWYRQQPGQSLTLIATANQGSEATYESGFVIDKFPISRPNLTFSTLTVSNMSPEDSSIYLCSVVVGDILHSGNTIYFGEGSWLTVV.

This clonotype showed up many times. The chain couples TRBV5-1 to TRBJ1-2; D perhaps matches TRBD1 (5 bases). Trimming pared 4 bases from V and 7 bases from J, leaving 17 bases between. Germline loops: CDR1 SGHRS, CDR2 YFSETQ. The CDR3 is 14 amino acids. This chain's CDR3 is CASSPRHQGSGYTF. CDR3 in DNA: TGCGCCAGCAGCCCCCGCCATCAGGGATCTGGCTACACCTTC.

This clonotype showed up many times. The rearrangement joins TRBV5-6 to TRBJ2-7, with no clear D. The CDR3 is made up of 14 amino acids. V was pared by 3 bases and J by 0 bases, with 10 bases between. Looked up from germline, CDR1 is SGHDT and CDR2 is YYEEEE. The CDR3 loop is CASSSWTDSYEQYF. In DNA form, the CDR3 reads TGTGCCAGCAGCTCCTGGACGGACTCCTACGAGCAGTACTTC.

This clonotype was seen many times. The V gene is TRBV5-4, the J gene TRBJ2-7; 7 nucleotides align to TRBD1. The J segment lost 1 base and the V segment lost 4 bases, leaving 5 bases of the junction unmatched. This CDR3 has 14 residues. Germline CDR1 reads SGHNT; CDR2 reads YYREEE (reference sequence). DNA of the CDR3: TGTGCCAGCAGCCCAGGACAGGTATCCTACGAGCAGTACTTC. As protein: CASSPGQVSYEQYF.

This clonotype was observed many times. J is TRBJ2-2 and V is TRBV7-8; no definite D call. Germline V lookup: CDR1 SGHVS, CDR2 FQNEAQ. This CDR3 is built from 15 residues. The germline V and J ends were trimmed by 5 bases and 5 bases, with 15 bases remaining between them. CDR3 protein: CASSLAGLGTGELFF. CDR3 nucleotides: TGTGCCAGCAGCCTGGCCGGCCTGGGGACCGGGGAGCTGTTTTTT.

This clonotype was seen ten or more times. The chain is built from TRBV29-1 and TRBJ2-5; 8 bases are a match to TRBD1. The CDR3 totals 13 residues. Trimming removed 6 bases from V and 5 bases from J; junction bases left unmatched: 8. Germline CDR1 is SQVTM and CDR2 is ANQGSEA. CDR3 loop: CSVKDREWETQYF. DNA of the CDR3: TGCAGCGTGAAGGACAGGGAGTGGGAGACCCAGTACTTC. The whole variable domain, remainder taken from reference TRBV29-1 and TRBJ2-5, is SAVISQKPSRDICQRGTSLTIQCQVDSQVTMMFWYRQQPGQSLTLIATANQGSEATYESGFVIDKFPISRPNLTFSTLTVSNMSPEDSSIYLCSVKDREWETQYFGPGTRLLVL.

At least ten counts were recorded for this clonotype. CDR3: CASRQPSGRANEQFF. CDR3 nucleotide sequence: TGTGCCAGCAGGCAACCGAGCGGGAGGGCCAATGAGCAGTTCTTC. The chain is built from TRBV6-1 and TRBJ2-1; the match to TRBD2 covers 10 bases. J lost 6 bases, V lost 6 bases, and 8 bases had no gene match. This CDR3 spans 15 amino acids. CDR1 and CDR2 from the germline V gene are MNHNS and SASEGT.

Many counts were recorded for this clonotype. V gene TRBV10-3 combines with J gene TRBJ1-1; 11 bases are shared with TRBD1. Trimming at V came to 5 bases and at J to 6 bases, leaving 11 bases not matched to a gene. CDR1 ENHRY and CDR2 SYGVKD come from the germline V gene. The CDR3 has 16 amino acids. CDR3 DNA: TGTGCCATCAGTAGGACAGGGGGCGCAGGTTTGGCTGAAGCTTTCTTT. Translated: CAISRTGGAGLAEAFF.

The J gene is TRBJ2-5, the V gene TRBV5-6, with D tentatively TRBD1 (6 bases). This CDR3 contains 16 residues. Germline V gene sequence: CDR1 SGHDT, CDR2 YYEEEE. The V and J ends lost 5 bases and 4 bases respectively, with 21 bases between them. CDR3 loop: CASSWKGVRYRETQYF. CDR3 in DNA: TGTGCCAGCAGTTGGAAGGGGGTGAGGTACCGAGAGACCCAGTACTTC.

This clonotype has a handful of counts. V usage is TRBV6-5 and J usage is TRBJ2-1; 8 bases agree with TRBD2. The germline gives CDR1 MNHEY, CDR2 SVGAGI. With 2 bases clipped from V and 5 bases from J, the junction kept 5 bases outside the gene matches. The CDR3 is made up of 15 amino acids. The CDR3 sequence: CASSYAGTSHNEQFF. CDR3 sequence (DNA): TGTGCCAGCAGTTACGCCGGGACTAGTCACAATGAGCAGTTCTTC.

This clonotype was observed at least ten times. The chain has TRBV12-3 or TRBV12-4 and TRBJ1-1, with D perhaps TRBD1 (6 bases). CDR3 length equals 14 residues. Trimming cost V 5 bases and J 3 bases, with 13 bases left between them. The CDR3 region is CASSHRAGDTEAFF. CDR3 nucleotide sequence: TGTGCCAGCAGTCACAGGGCTGGGGACACTGAAGCTTTCTTT.

Many counts were recorded for this clonotype. This chain connects TRBV6-5 to TRBJ1-4; D is undetermined. The CDR3 consists of 16 residues. CDR1 is MNHEY and CDR2 is SVGAGI in the germline V gene. Trimming removed 2 bases from V and 8 bases from J, with 18 bases in between. The CDR3 spells CASSYRRPIQGEKLFF. DNA of the CDR3: TGTGCCAGCAGTTACCGAAGGCCCATCCAAGGGGAAAAACTGTTTTTT.

This clonotype has ten or more counts. The V and J genes are TRBV4-2 and TRBJ2-7; TRBD2 matches 14 bases. Unmatched junction bases numbered 10, after V lost 0 bases and J lost 6 bases. The germline V gene encodes CDR1 LGHNA and CDR2 YNFKEQ. This CDR3 has 18 residues. The CDR3 region is CASSQEAITGLAGAEQYF. The DNA of the CDR3 is TGTGCCAGCAGCCAAGAAGCCATAACGGGACTAGCGGGAGCCGAGCAGTACTTC.

This clonotype was seen repeatedly, ten times or more. The chain couples TRBV11-1 to TRBJ2-3, with D perhaps TRBD2 (5 bases). The V and J ends lost 1 base and 0 bases respectively, with 17 bases between them. The CDR3 covers 18 residues. Per germline, CDR1 SGHAT and CDR2 FQDESV (reference sequence). This chain's CDR3 is CASSLVGIRDASTDTQYF. CDR3 DNA sequence: TGTGCCAGCAGCTTAGTAGGGATACGGGATGCTAGCACAGATACGCAGTATTTT.

This clonotype has at least ten counts. The V gene is TRBV10-3, the J gene TRBJ1-4; TRBD1 agrees at 8 bases. Germline V lookup: CDR1 ENHRY, CDR2 SYGVKD. The CDR3 loop spans 15 amino acids. Trimming cost V 4 bases and J 4 bases; bases outside gene matches: 5. CDR3 nucleotide sequence: TGTGCCATCAGTGGAAGACAGGGGCGTAATGAAAAACTGTTTTTT. The encoded protein is CAISGRQGRNEKLFF.

Many counts were recorded for this clonotype. The chain employs TRBV18 and TRBJ2-7, with 8 positions matching TRBD2. With 6 bases clipped from V and 0 bases from J, the junction kept 7 bases outside the gene matches. CDR1 is KGHSH and CDR2 is LQKENI in the germline V gene. The CDR3 spans 15 residues. This chain's CDR3 is CASSPPGGSSYEQYF. The CDR3 bases are TGTGCCAGCTCCCCCCCGGGAGGGAGCTCCTACGAGCAGTACTTC.